This TCR beta chain was captured in a study of post-analysis software for immune sequencing data. Study-level information: Relapsing-remitting, secondary progressive and progressive-relapsing multiple sclerosis courses were included.

This CDR3 has 13 amino acids. Germline V gives CDR1 SQVTM, CDR2 ANQGSEA. Trimming removed 2 bases at V and 8 bases at J, with 13 bases between. Concerning this clonotype itself: Its target is not known.

Unique-molecular-identifier-tagged TCR beta cDNA libraries were used. The yield from roughly 1 to 10 million T cells was around 500,000 cDNA molecules in total. TCRdb re-analysed the PCR reads in MiXCR, keeping a single row per CDR3 protein. Altogether roughly 410,000 distinct CDR3 sequences are present, less than 40% being singletons, with the ten largest covering roughly 13%. Study findings and constraints: The normalized Chao1 diversity of multiple sclerosis patients was significantly lower than that of controls. Five TRBV segments were significantly more frequent in patients than in controls. TRBV5-6, TRBV5-1 and TRBV20-1 were among these segments.

The sequence was collected from a girl aged 5-17 years with multiple sclerosis. The V call is TRBV29-1, the J call TRBJ2-1; tentative D call: TRBD2 (7 bases). Sample: blood. CDR3 in DNA: TGCAGCGTTGAACGGGGGGCTGGAGATGAGCAGTTCTTC. It yields the protein CSVERGAGDEQFF.